This T cell receptor (beta chain) stems from a study of shared clonotypes between healthy human individuals. Measured with immunoSEQ multiplex PCR; TCRdb has only the in-frame clones, and not every one. This repertoire shows over a million clones, around 74% found once; its top ten account for about 1.5%. V was pared by 1 base and J by 6 bases, with 7 bases between. CDR1 and CDR2 from the germline V gene are SEHNR and FQNEAQ (reference sequence). The CDR3 spans 14 residues. The sample comprised memory CD4+ T cells sorted from blood. Subset described: CD45RA-negative fraction. This receptor was obtained from a man between 18 and 29 years old in good health. The rearrangement uses TRBV7-9 and TRBJ1-6; maybe TRBD1 (5 bases). CDR3 nucleotide sequence: TGTGCCAGCAGCTTAGGGGACCTTAATTCACCCCTCCACTTT. Amino acids: CASSLGDLNSPLHF.